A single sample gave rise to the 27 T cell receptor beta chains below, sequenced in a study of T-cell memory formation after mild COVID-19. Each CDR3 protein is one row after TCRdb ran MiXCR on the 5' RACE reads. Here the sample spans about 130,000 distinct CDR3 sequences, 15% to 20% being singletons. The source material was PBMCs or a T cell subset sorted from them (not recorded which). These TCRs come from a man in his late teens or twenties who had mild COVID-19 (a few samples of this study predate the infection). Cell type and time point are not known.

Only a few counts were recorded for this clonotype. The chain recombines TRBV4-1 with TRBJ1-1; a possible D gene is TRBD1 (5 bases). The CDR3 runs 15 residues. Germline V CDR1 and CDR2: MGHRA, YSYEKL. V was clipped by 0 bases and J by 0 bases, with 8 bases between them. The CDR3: CASSQDGTVNTEAFF. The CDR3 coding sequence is TGCGCCAGCAGCCAAGATGGGACGGTGAACACTGAAGCTTTCTTT.

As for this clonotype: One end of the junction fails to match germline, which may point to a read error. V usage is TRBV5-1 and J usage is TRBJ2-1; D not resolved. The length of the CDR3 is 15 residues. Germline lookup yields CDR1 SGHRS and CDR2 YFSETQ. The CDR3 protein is CTSSLVRNDYNEQFF. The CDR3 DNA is TGCACCAGCAGCTTGGTCCGCAACGACTACAATGAGCAGTTCTTC.

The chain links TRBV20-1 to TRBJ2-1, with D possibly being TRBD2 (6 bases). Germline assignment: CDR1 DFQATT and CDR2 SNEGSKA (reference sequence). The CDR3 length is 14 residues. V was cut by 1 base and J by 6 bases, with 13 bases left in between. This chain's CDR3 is CSARVGRGLNEQFF. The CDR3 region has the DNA TGCAGTGCTAGAGTGGGGCGGGGACTCAATGAGCAGTTCTTC.

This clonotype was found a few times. The CDR3, as DNA: TGTGCCAGCAGCCAACAGACAGGGTACACTGAAGCTTTCTTT. It specifies CASSQQTGYTEAFF. The chain employs TRBV6-6 and TRBJ1-1; 7 nucleotides line up with TRBD1. The CDR3 runs 14 residues. Per germline, CDR1 MNHNY and CDR2 SVGAGI (reference sequence). Trimming removed 6 bases from V and 3 bases from J; junction bases left unmatched: 7.

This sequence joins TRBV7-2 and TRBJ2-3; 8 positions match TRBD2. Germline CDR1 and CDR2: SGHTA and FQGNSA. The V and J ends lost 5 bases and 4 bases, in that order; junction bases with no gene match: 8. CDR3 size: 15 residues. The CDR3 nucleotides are TGTGCCAGCAGCCTAGGGACTAGTAGATCAGATACGCAGTATTTT. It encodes CASSLGTSRSDTQYF.

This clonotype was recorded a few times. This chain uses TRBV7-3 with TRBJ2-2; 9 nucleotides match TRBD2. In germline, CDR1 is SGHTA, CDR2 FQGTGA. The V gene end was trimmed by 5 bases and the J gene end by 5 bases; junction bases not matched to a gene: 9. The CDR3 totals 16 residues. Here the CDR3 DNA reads TGTGCCAGCAGCCCCGCGGGCGGGGGGGCAACCGGGGAGCTGTTTTTT. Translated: CASSPAGGGATGELFF.

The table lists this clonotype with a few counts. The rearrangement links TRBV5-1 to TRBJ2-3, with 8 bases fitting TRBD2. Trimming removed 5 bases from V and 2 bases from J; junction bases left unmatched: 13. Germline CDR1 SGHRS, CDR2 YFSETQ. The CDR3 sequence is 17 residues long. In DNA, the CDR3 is TGCGCCAGCAGGCGGGCCAGGGGTAGCGGGGTCACAGATACGCAGTATTTT. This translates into CASRRARGSGVTDTQYF.

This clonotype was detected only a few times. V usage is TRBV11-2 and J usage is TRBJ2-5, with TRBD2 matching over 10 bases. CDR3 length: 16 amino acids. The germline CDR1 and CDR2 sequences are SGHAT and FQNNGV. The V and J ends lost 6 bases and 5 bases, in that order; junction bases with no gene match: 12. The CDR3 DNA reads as TGTGCCAGCAGTTTCAGGCTAGCGGGGGCTATGGAGACCCAGTACTTC. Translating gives CASSFRLAGAMETQYF.

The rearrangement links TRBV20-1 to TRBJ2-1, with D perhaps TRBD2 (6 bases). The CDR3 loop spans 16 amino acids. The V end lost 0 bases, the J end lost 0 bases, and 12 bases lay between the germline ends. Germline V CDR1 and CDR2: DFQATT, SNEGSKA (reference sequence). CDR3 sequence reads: CSARDGTGSSYNEQFF. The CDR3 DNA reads TGCAGTGCTAGAGATGGGACTGGTAGCTCCTACAATGAGCAGTTCTTC.

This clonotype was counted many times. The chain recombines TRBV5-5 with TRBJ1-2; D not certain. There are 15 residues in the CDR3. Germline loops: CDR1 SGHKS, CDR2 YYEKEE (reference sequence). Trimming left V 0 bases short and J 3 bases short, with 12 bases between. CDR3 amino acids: CASSLGETLYYGYTF. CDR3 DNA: TGTGCCAGCAGCTTGGGGGAAACCCTCTACTATGGCTACACCTTC.

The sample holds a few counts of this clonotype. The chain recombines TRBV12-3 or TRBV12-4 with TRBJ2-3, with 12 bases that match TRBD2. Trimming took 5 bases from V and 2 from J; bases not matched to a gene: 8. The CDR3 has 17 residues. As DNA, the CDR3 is TGTGCCAGCAGTATCAGAGGACTAGCGGGGAACACAGATACGCAGTATTTT. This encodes CASSIRGLAGNTDTQYF.

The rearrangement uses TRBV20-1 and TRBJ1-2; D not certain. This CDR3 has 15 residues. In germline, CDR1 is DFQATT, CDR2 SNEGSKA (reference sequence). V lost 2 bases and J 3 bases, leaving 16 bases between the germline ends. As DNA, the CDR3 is TGCAGTGCTAGACTGATGGGCCTAGACTACTATGGCTACACCTTC. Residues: CSARLMGLDYYGYTF.

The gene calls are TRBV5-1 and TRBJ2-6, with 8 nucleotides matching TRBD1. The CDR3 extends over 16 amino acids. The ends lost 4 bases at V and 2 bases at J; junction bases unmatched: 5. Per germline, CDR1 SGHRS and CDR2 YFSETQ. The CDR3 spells CASSTTGDAGANVLTF. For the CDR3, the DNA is TGCGCCAGCAGCACGACAGGGGATGCTGGGGCCAACGTCCTGACTTTC.

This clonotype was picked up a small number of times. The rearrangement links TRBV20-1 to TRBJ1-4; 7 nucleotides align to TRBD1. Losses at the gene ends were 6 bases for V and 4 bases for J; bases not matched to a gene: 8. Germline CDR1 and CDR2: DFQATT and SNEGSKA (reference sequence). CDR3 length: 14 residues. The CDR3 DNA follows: TGCAGTGCCAGCCGGGACAGCGGTAATGAAAAACTGTTTTTT. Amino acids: CSASRDSGNEKLFF.

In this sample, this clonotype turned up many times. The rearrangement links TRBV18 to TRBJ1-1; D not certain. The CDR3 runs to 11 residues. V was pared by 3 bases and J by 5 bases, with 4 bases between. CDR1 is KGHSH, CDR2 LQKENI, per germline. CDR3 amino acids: CASSPRTEAFF. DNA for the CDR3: TGTGCCAGCTCACCGAGGACTGAAGCTTTCTTT.

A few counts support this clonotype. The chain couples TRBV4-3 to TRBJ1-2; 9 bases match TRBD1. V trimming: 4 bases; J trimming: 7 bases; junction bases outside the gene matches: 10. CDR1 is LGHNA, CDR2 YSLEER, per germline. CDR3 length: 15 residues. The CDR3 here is CASSPAPGQGFGYTF. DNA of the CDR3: TGCGCCAGCAGCCCAGCCCCCGGACAGGGGTTTGGCTACACCTTC.

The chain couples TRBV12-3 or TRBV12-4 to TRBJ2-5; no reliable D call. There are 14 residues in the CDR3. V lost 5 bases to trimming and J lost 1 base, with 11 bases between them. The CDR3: CASSRLDGQETQYF. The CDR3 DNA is TGTGCCAGCAGTCGACTGGACGGCCAAGAGACCCAGTACTTC.

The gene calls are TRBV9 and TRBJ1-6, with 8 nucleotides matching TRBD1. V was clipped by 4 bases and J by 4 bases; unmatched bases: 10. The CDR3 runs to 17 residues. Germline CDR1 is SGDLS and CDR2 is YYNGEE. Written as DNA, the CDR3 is TGTGCCAGCAGCCCACAGGGGGATACACGTTATAATTCACCCCTCCACTTT. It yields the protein CASSPQGDTRYNSPLHF.

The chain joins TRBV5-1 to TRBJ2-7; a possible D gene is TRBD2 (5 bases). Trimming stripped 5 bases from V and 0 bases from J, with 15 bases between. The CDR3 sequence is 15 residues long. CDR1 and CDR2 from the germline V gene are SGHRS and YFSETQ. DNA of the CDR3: TGCGCCAGCAGGATCGCCCGAGGGAGCTCCTACGAGCAGTACTTC. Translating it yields CASRIARGSSYEQYF.

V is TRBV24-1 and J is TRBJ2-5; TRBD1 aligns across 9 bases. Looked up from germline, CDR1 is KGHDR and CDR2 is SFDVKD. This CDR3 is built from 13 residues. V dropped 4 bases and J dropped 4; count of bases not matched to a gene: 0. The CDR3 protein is CATSEGQGETQYF. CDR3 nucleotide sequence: TGTGCCACCAGTGAGGGACAGGGAGAGACCCAGTACTTC.

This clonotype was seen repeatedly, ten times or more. CDR3 sequence: CASSLGTSPLYEQYV. CDR3 bases: TGTGCCAGCAGCCTCGGGACTAGCCCACTCTACGAGCAGTACGTC. The chain carries TRBV4-2 and TRBJ2-7, with TRBD2 matching over 9 bases. J was trimmed by 3 bases and V by 4 bases; bases with no gene match: 7. The CDR3 consists of 15 residues. Per germline, CDR1 LGHNA and CDR2 YNFKEQ.

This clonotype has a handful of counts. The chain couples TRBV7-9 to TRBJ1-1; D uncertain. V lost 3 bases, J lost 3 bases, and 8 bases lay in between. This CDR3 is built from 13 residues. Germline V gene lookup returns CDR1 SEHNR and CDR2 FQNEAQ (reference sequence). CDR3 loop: CASSFDKDTEAFF. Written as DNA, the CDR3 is TGTGCCAGCAGCTTCGATAAGGACACTGAAGCTTTCTTT.

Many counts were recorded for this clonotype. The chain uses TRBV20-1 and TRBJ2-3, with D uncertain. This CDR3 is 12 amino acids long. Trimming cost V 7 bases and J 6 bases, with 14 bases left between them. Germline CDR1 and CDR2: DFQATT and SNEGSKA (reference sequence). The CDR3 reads CSGHDAGDTQYF. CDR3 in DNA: TGCAGTGGGCATGATGCAGGCGATACGCAGTATTTT.

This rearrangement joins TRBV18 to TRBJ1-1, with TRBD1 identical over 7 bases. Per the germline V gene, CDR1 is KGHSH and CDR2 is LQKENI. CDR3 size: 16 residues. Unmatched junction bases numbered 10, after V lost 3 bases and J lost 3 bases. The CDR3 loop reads CASSPNNPGQYTEAFF. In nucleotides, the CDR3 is TGTGCCAGCTCACCCAACAACCCGGGACAGTACACTGAAGCTTTCTTT.

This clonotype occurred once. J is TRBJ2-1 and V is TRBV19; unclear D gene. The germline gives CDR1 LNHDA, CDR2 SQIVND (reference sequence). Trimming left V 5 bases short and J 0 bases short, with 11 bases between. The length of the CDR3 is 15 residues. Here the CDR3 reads CASSAATSSYNEQFF. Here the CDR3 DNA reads TGTGCCAGTAGTGCCGCGACGAGCTCCTACAATGAGCAGTTCTTC.

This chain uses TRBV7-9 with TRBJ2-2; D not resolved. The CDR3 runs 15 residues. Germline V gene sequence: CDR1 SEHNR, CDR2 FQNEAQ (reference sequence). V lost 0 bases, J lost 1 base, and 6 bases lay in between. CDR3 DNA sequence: TGTGCCAGCAGCTTAGCCTGGAAGAACACCGGGGAGCTGTTTTTT. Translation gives CASSLAWKNTGELFF.

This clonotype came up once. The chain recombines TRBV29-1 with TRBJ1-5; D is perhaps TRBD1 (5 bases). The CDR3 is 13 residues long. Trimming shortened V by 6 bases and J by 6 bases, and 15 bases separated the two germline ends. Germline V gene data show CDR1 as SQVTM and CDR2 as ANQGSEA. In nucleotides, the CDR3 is TGCAGCGTCATCAGGGTTTTCGGTCAGCCCCAGCATTTT. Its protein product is CSVIRVFGQPQHF.